A selection of T cell receptor beta chains follows, all from one sample in a study of cytomegalovirus exposure and HLA in healthy donors. Profiling relied on immunoSEQ multiplex PCR, and the TCRdb table lists in-frame clones only, not all of them. Of over 65,000 clones in the sample, around 85% are singletons; the top ten hold around an eighth. Material: PBMCs. The receptor source for this set is a human donor in good health. CDR3s include the opening cysteine and the closing phenylalanine or tryptophan. Fields, in order: clone size, CDR3 length, V gene, D gene, J gene, CDR3 protein, CDR3 DNA. A D gene is named only where the DNA matches it firmly. Clone size is given for some rows only: seen once, a few or many times, or a class if the clone is expanded.

>.|15|TRBV10-3|TRBD1|TRBJ2-7
CAISEGPGTGYEQYF
TGTGCCATCAGTGAAGGACCCGGGACAGGCTACGAGCAGTACTTC
>.|15|TRBV10-3|TRBD2|TRBJ2-3
CAISQTSGGFDTQYF
TGTGCCATCAGCCAGACTAGCGGGGGGTTTGATACGCAGTATTTT
>few|14|TRBV10-3|TRBD2|TRBJ2-7
CAISAGGSSYEQYF
TGTGCCATCAGTGCCGGCGGGAGCTCCTACGAGCAGTACTTC
>.|17|TRBV5-8|.|TRBJ2-5
CASSSLSWGVGQETQYF
TGTGCCAGCAGCTCGCTAAGTTGGGGGGTAGGGCAAGAGACCCAGTACTTC
>few|16|TRBV4-2|TRBD1|TRBJ2-3
CASSPTGQGYTDTQYF
TGTGCCAGCAGCCCCACGGGACAGGGGTACACAGATACGCAGTATTTT
>.|17|TRBV4-3|TRBD2|TRBJ2-1
CASSHELAGKHYNEQFF
TGCGCCAGCAGCCACGAACTAGCGGGGAAACACTACAATGAGCAGTTCTTC
>.|15|TRBV6-5|TRBD1|TRBJ1-2
CASSYSGTGNYGYTF
TGTGCCAGCAGTTACTCCGGGACAGGGAACTATGGCTACACCTTC
>.|12|TRBV2|TRBD1|TRBJ1-4
CASSAQGTKLCF
TGTGCCAGCAGCGCACAGGGGACCAAACTGTGTTTT
>.|14|TRBV6-5|TRBD1|TRBJ1-1
CASSSTGPNTEAFF
TGTGCCAGCAGTTCGACAGGGCCGAACACTGAAGCTTTCTTT
>.|15|TRBV11-2|TRBD2|TRBJ2-1
CASSLAGGALNEQFF
TGTGCCAGCAGCTTAGCCGGGGGGGCCCTCAATGAGCAGTTCTTC
>.|15|TRBV5-4|.|TRBJ2-7
CASSLEQGATYEQYF
TGTGCCAGCAGCTTGGAACAGGGCGCTACCTACGAGCAGTACTTC
>.|14|TRBV6-5|.|TRBJ2-1
CASSYSSSYNEQFF
TGTGCCAGCAGTTACTCTAGCTCCTACAATGAGCAGTTCTTC
>.|12|TRBV30|.|TRBJ1-2
CAWKLTANGYPF
TGTGCCTGGAAGTTGACAGCAAATGGCTACCCCTTC
>.|16|TRBV2|TRBD1|TRBJ1-2
CASSPGPLTGGYGYTF
TGTGCCAGCAGCCCTGGTCCCCTGACAGGGGGGTATGGCTACACCTTC
>.|16|TRBV4-1|TRBD1|TRBJ1-5
CASSQDDRESNQPQHF
TGCGCCAGCAGCCAAGATGACAGGGAGAGCAATCAGCCCCAGCATTTT
>.|14|TRBV11-1|.|TRBJ2-1
CASSPRGPYNEQFF
TGTGCCAGCAGCCCTAGGGGCCCTTACAATGAGCAGTTCTTC
>few|14|TRBV6-1|.|TRBJ2-6
CAVQVGSGANVLTF
TGTGCAGTCCAGGTTGGGTCTGGGGCCAACGTCCTGACTTTC
>.|16|TRBV7-6|TRBD1|TRBJ2-1
CASSLMGQGPYNEQFF
TGTGCCAGCAGCTTAATGGGACAGGGCCCCTACAATGAGCAGTTCTTC
>.|15|TRBV6-6|.|TRBJ1-5
CASSYMAGSNQPQHF
TGTGCCAGCAGTTACATGGCAGGGAGCAATCAGCCCCAGCATTTT
>once|17|TRBV21-1|.|TRBJ1-1
CASSTKPRQGGNTEAFF
TGTGCCAGCAGCACAAAGCCCCGACAGGGGGGGAACACTGAAGCTTTCTTT
>.|13|TRBV9|TRBD2|TRBJ2-1
CASSVGGGGEQFF
TGTGCCAGCAGCGTAGGGGGCGGGGGTGAGCAGTTCTTC
>once|16|TRBV19|TRBD1|TRBJ2-5
CASSTYRGLSQETQYF
TGTGCCAGTAGTACTTACAGGGGGCTCTCGCAAGAGACCCAGTACTTC
>.|16|TRBV10-1|TRBD2|TRBJ2-2
CASSRGTSGGTGELFF
TGCGCCAGCAGTCGCGGGACTAGCGGGGGAACCGGGGAGCTGTTTTTT
>once|13|TRBV2|TRBD2|TRBJ2-3
CASMAGGTDTQYF
TGTGCCAGCATGGCGGGGGGCACAGATACGCAGTATTTT
>once|13|TRBV19|.|TRBJ2-2
CASTSDSSGELFF
TGTGCCAGCACCTCGGACAGCTCCGGGGAGCTGTTTTTT
>few|15|TRBV5-4|.|TRBJ2-7
CASSQEEFKTYEQYF
TGCGCCAGCAGCCAAGAAGAGTTCAAAACTTACGAGCAGTACTTC
>.|16|TRBV6-6|.|TRBJ2-5
CASSYSRRDLQETQYF
TGTGCCAGCAGTTACTCGAGGCGGGACCTACAAGAGACCCAGTACTTC
>.|14|TRBV18|.|TRBJ1-4
CASSPQGRREKLFF
TGTGCCAGCTCCCCCCAGGGGCGGCGTGAAAAACTGTTTTTT
>.|16|TRBV12-5|.|TRBJ2-1
CASGSSTGVSYNEQFF
TGTGCTAGTGGTTCCTCGACGGGGGTCTCCTACAATGAGCAGTTCTTC
>.|15|TRBV6-1|TRBD1|TRBJ2-7
CASSLEGTDDYEQYF
TGTGCCAGCAGTTTGGAAGGGACAGACGACTACGAGCAGTACTTC
>.|15|TRBV5-1|.|TRBJ2-3
CASRSRTHSTDTQYF
TGCGCCAGCCGCTCTAGGACACACAGCACAGATACGCAGTATTTT
>few|11|TRBV2|.|TRBJ1-1
CASRNSFEAFF
TGTGCCAGCAGGAACAGTTTTGAAGCTTTCTTT
>.|13|TRBV7-2|.|TRBJ1-2
CASSPTTGFGYTF
TGTGCCAGCAGCCCCACCACAGGGTTTGGCTACACCTTC
>.|12|TRBV19|TRBD1|TRBJ1-1
CAEGAPNTEAFF
TGTGCCGAGGGGGCCCCGAACACTGAAGCTTTCTTT
>once|14|TRBV5-6|.|TRBJ2-7
CASSLFTDTYEQYF
TGTGCCAGCAGCTTGTTCACAGACACCTACGAGCAGTACTTC
>few|16|TRBV4-3|TRBD2|TRBJ2-3
CASSQDLAGATDTQYF
TGCGCCAGCAGCCAAGATCTAGCGGGGGCCACAGATACGCAGTATTTT
>.|13|TRBV5-4|.|TRBJ1-2
CASSFQGGYGYTF
TGTGCCAGCAGCTTCCAGGGTGGCTATGGCTACACCTTC
>.|14|TRBV18|.|TRBJ1-3
CASSPSSLGNTIYF
TGTGCCAGCTCCCCTTCTTCACTCGGAAACACCATATATTTT
>.|12|TRBV6-5|TRBD1|TRBJ2-7
CASSPQGYEQYF
TGTGCCAGCAGTCCACAGGGGTACGAGCAGTACTTC
>.|13|TRBV29-1|.|TRBJ2-7
CSVTGSPSYEQYF
TGCAGCGTCACAGGGTCTCCCTCCTACGAGCAGTACTTC
>.|16|TRBV14|.|TRBJ2-3
CASSIFRGSSTDTQYF
TGTGCCAGCAGCATTTTCAGGGGTTCTAGCACAGATACGCAGTATTTT
>.|18|TRBV5-6|.|TRBJ2-1
CASSMTGTPLAYYNEQFF
TGTGCCAGCAGCATGACGGGGACTCCCCTAGCTTACTACAATGAGCAGTTCTTC
>once|11|TRBV20-1|.|TRBJ1-1
CSALGDTEAFF
TGCAGTGCTTTAGGAGACACTGAAGCTTTCTTT
>.|16|TRBV29-1|TRBD1|TRBJ2-6
CSVAGDRGSGANVLTF
TGCAGCGTTGCAGGGGACAGGGGGTCTGGGGCCAACGTCCTGACTTTC
>.|15|TRBV25-1|TRBD1|TRBJ2-7
CASSEGRGQGYEQYF
TGTGCCAGCAGTGAAGGCCGGGGACAGGGCTACGAGCAGTACTTC
>.|13|TRBV6-5|.|TRBJ1-1
CASSYSGTKGTFF
TGTGCCAGCAGTTACTCGGGCACGAAGGGGACTTTCTTT
>once|16|TRBV7-2|.|TRBJ2-2
CASSPVGQSNTGELFF
TGTGCCAGCAGCCCCGTAGGACAGTCGAACACCGGGGAGCTGTTTTTT
>.|11|TRBV2|.|TRBJ2-7
CASSAGVEQYF
TGTGCCAGCAGTGCAGGGGTCGAGCAGTACTTC
>.|13|TRBV9|.|TRBJ1-1
CASTPGEAFEAFF
TGTGCCAGCACCCCCGGCGAGGCCTTTGAAGCTTTCTTT
>.|16|TRBV27|TRBD2|TRBJ2-5
CASSSSRAGDQETQYF
TGTGCCAGCAGTTCGTCTCGAGCGGGGGACCAAGAGACCCAGTACTTC
>.|13|TRBV6-5|TRBD1|TRBJ1-5
CASSAGGRVPQHF
TGTGCCAGCAGTGCAGGGGGCAGGGTGCCCCAGCATTTT
>.|17|TRBV27|TRBD1|TRBJ1-2
CASSLFSGQGEVYGYPF
TGTGCCAGCAGTTTATTCTCGGGACAGGGGGAGGTCTATGGCTACCCCTTC
>.|16|TRBV7-9|TRBD1|TRBJ1-1
CASRYSTGSRGTEAFF
TGTGCCAGCAGGTACTCGACAGGGTCCCGGGGCACTGAAGCTTTCTTT